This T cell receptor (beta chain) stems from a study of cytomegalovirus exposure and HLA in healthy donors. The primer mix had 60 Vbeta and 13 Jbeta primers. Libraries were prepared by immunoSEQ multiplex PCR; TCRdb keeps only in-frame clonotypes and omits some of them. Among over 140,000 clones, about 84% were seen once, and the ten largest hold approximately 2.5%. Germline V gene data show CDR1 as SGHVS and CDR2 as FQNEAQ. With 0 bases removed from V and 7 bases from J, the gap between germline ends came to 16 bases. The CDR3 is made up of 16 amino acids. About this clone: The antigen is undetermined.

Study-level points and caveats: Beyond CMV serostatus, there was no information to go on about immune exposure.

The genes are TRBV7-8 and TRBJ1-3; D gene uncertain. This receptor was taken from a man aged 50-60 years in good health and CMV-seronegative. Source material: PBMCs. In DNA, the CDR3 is TGTGCCAGCAGCTTAGCGTCATTGTCAAACGGGAACACCATATATTTT. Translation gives CASSLASLSNGNTIYF.